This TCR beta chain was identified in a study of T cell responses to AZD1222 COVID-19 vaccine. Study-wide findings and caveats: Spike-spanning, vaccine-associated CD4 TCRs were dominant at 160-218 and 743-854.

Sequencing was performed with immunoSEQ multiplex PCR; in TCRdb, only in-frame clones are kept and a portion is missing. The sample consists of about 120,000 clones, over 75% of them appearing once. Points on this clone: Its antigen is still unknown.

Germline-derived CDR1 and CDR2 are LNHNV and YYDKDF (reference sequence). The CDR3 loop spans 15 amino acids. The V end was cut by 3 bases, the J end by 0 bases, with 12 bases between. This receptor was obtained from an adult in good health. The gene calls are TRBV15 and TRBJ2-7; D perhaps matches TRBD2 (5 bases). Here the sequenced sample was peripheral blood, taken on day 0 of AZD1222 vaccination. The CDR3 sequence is CATSSVPGSSYEQYF. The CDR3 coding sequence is TGTGCCACCAGCAGCGTTCCGGGGAGCTCCTACGAGCAGTACTTC. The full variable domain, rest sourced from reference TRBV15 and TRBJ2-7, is DAMVIQNPRYQVTQFGKPVTLSCSQTLNHNVMYWYQQKSSQAPKLLFHYYDKDFNNEADTPDNFQSRRPNTSFCFLDIRSPGLGDTAMYLCATSSVPGSSYEQYFGPGTRLTVT.